The 17 T cell receptor beta chains below all came from one sample that was sequenced in a study of blood T cell repertoires in COVID-19 (dated by TCRdb to 2018 to 2020). The library was obtained by the immunoSEQ multiplex PCR assay. TCRdb re-hosts the immuneACCESS table, in-frame sequences only. Its copies lack some clones; in the studies checked, an unresolved V gene accounts for under half of them, and the cause for the rest is not known. The sample records about 480,000 clones, approximately 91% of which are singletons. The ten largest clones add up to around 7.9% of the sample. Sequences were obtained from PBMCs or T cells enriched from blood (not recorded which). The receptors derive from a woman aged 55-69 years who had recovered from COVID-19.

CDR3 bases: TGTGCCAGTAAATTAGGGGCTACTGGAAACACCATATATTTT. Protein product: CASKLGATGNTIYF. The chain links TRBV19 to TRBJ1-3; tentatively, D is TRBD1 (5 bases). The ends were cut back, 7 bases at V and 2 bases at J, with 12 bases in the middle. CDR1 is LNHDA, CDR2 SQIVND, per germline (reference sequence). CDR3 size: 14 residues.

The rearrangement uses TRBV5-4 and TRBJ1-2, with D unclear. Germline V gives CDR1 SGHNT, CDR2 YYREEE (reference sequence). Trimming shortened V by 0 bases and J by 8 bases, and 17 bases separated the two germline ends. The CDR3 length is 15 residues. The CDR3 DNA sequence: TGTGCCAGCAGCTTGGCGGCCCTAGTGGCGGGGGGCTACACCTTC. This translates into CASSLAALVAGGYTF.

The chain has TRBV25-1 and TRBJ2-7; D unresolved. Trimming stripped 5 bases from V and 5 bases from J, with 19 bases between. The CDR3 loop spans 15 amino acids. CDR1 MGHDK and CDR2 SYGVNS come from the germline V gene. The CDR3 bases are TGTGCCAGCAGTTTAACAGACGAACCAAACCACGAGCAGTACTTC. Encoded protein: CASSLTDEPNHEQYF.

This chain joins TRBV5-1 and TRBJ2-2; D perhaps matches TRBD2 (6 bases). This CDR3 spans 15 amino acids. Trimming removed 3 bases at V and 3 bases at J, with 12 bases between. Per germline, CDR1 SGHRS and CDR2 YFSETQ. CDR3 region: CASSSRGGDTGELFF. CDR3 nucleotides: TGCGCCAGCAGCTCACGGGGAGGAGACACCGGGGAGCTGTTTTTT.

This chain joins TRBV5-1 and TRBJ2-1, with 9 bases fitting TRBD1. V lost 4 bases, J lost 7 bases, and 6 bases stayed unmatched. The CDR3 extends over 14 amino acids. From germline, CDR1 is SGHRS and CDR2 YFSETQ. This CDR3 is CASSIQGAGNEQFF. The CDR3 DNA reads as TGCGCCAGCAGCATACAGGGGGCGGGGAATGAGCAGTTCTTC.

V usage is TRBV4-1 and J usage is TRBJ1-2; tentatively, D is TRBD1 (6 bases). The CDR3 runs 18 residues. Germline values: CDR1 MGHRA, CDR2 YSYEKL. V lost 4 bases and J 5 bases, leaving 26 bases between the germline ends. CDR3: CASSLQSLWDTSTYGYTF. CDR3 nucleotide sequence: TGCGCCAGCAGCCTCCAGTCTCTGTGGGACACCAGTACATATGGCTACACCTTC.

This clone was seen only a few times. Other DNA variants within this sample encode the same CDR3. J is TRBJ2-6 and V is TRBV24-1; possibly TRBD1 for D (6 bases). This CDR3 comprises 16 residues. Trimming stripped 4 bases from V and 1 base from J, with 10 bases between. CDR1 and CDR2 from the germline V gene are KGHDR and SFDVKD. Here the CDR3 DNA reads TGTGCCACCAGTGACCCTACAGGGTCTGGGGCCAACGTCCTGACTTTC. Its protein is CATSDPTGSGANVLTF.

This chain uses TRBV27 with TRBJ2-2; D remains ambiguous. There are 12 residues in the CDR3. CDR1 and CDR2 (germline): MNHEY, SMNVEV (reference sequence). V lost 6 bases and J 5 bases, leaving 7 bases between the germline ends. The CDR3 DNA reads as TGTGCCAGCAGCCCGTCTACCGGGGAGCTGTTTTTT. Protein: CASSPSTGELFF.

This chain links TRBV5-1 with TRBJ2-7, with D uncertain. The ends were cut back, 3 bases at V and 6 bases at J, with 10 bases in the middle. The CDR3 contains 12 residues. Germline V gene sequence: CDR1 SGHRS, CDR2 YFSETQ. The CDR3, as DNA: TGCGCCAGCAGCTCGACTCCCTCCGAGCAGTACTTC. Its protein product is CASSSTPSEQYF.

This clone came up a few times. V gene TRBV3-1 (or the pseudogene TRBV3-2) combines with J gene TRBJ2-1; unclear D gene. The CDR3 totals 14 residues. The germline V gene encodes CDR1 LGHDT and CDR2 YNNKEL (reference sequence). V was shortened by 2 bases and J by 7 bases, with 12 bases between the two germline ends. In DNA form, the CDR3 reads TGTGCCAGCAGCCAATTTGGGCCCCGAAATGAGCAGTTCTTC. It is translated as CASSQFGPRNEQFF.

The rearrangement joins TRBV4-1 to TRBJ2-7, with D perhaps TRBD2 (6 bases). Looked up from germline, CDR1 is MGHRA and CDR2 is YSYEKL. The CDR3 is made up of 13 amino acids. Trimming shortened V by 2 bases and J by 7 bases, and 12 bases separated the two germline ends. The CDR3 coding sequence is TGCGCCAGCAGCCAACAATCGGGGGAAGAGCAGTACTTC. This gives the protein CASSQQSGEEQYF.

V is TRBV13 and J is TRBJ2-1, with D possibly being TRBD1 (5 bases). V was clipped by 5 bases and J by 3 bases, with 14 bases between them. The CDR3 is made up of 15 amino acids. Germline V gene data show CDR1 as PRHDT and CDR2 as FYEKMQ (reference sequence). The CDR3 region is CASSGLRQSYNEQFF. As DNA, the CDR3 is TGTGCCAGCAGCGGCCTCAGACAGAGCTACAATGAGCAGTTCTTC.

V and J are TRBV10-1 and TRBJ2-3; 8 bases line up with TRBD2. CDR3 length: 12 residues. Unmatched junction bases numbered 6, after V lost 6 bases and J lost 10 bases. CDR1 is WNHNN, CDR2 SYGVQD, per germline (reference sequence). The CDR3 loop is CASRPGLGPQYF. CDR3 bases: TGCGCCAGCAGGCCGGGACTAGGGCCGCAGTATTTT.

The chain couples TRBV5-1 to TRBJ2-1; 10 bases fit TRBD2. The length of the CDR3 is 18 residues. Germline V gene lookup returns CDR1 SGHRS and CDR2 YFSETQ. Unmatched junction bases numbered 18, after V lost 4 bases and J lost 8 bases. This CDR3 reads CASSASLAGQHGGHEQFF. CDR3 in DNA: TGCGCCAGCAGCGCCTCACTAGCGGGGCAACACGGCGGGCATGAGCAGTTCTTC.

The chain is built from TRBV5-1 and TRBJ2-1, with 8 positions matching TRBD2. V trimming: 4 bases; J trimming: 1 base; junction bases outside the gene matches: 7. The CDR3 totals 16 residues. Germline V gene lookup returns CDR1 SGHRS and CDR2 YFSETQ. CDR3 region: CASSPKLAESYNEQFF. CDR3 nucleotides: TGCGCCAGCAGCCCTAAACTAGCGGAGTCCTACAATGAGCAGTTCTTC.

The rearrangement uses TRBV10-3 and TRBJ1-5, with 7 bases aligning to TRBD1. With V trimmed by 6 bases and J by 5 bases, 4 bases remained unmatched. Germline lookup yields CDR1 ENHRY and CDR2 SYGVKD. The CDR3 contains 13 residues. CDR3 nucleotides: TGTGCCATCAGCGACAGGGTAGATCAGCCCCAGCATTTT. This gives the protein CAISDRVDQPQHF.

The chain is built from TRBV14 and TRBJ2-2; 7 bases align to TRBD1. The length of the CDR3 is 15 residues. Germline-derived CDR1 and CDR2 are SGHDN and FVKESK. J was trimmed by 2 bases and V by 4 bases; bases with no gene match: 4. DNA of the CDR3: TGTGCCAGCAGCCGGACAGGTTCAAACACCGGGGAGCTGTTTTTT. The encoded protein is CASSRTGSNTGELFF.